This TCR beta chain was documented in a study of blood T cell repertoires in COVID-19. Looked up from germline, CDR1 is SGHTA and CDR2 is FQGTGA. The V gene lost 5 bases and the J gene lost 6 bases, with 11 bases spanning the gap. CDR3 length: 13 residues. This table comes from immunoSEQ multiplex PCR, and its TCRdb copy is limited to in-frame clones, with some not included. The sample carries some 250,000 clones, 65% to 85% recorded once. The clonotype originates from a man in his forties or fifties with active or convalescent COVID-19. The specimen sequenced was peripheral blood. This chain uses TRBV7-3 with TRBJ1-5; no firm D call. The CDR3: CASSPRRGQPQHF. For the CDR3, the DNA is TGTGCCAGCAGCCCTAGGCGGGGTCAGCCCCAGCATTTT.